A single sample gave rise to the 4 T cell receptor beta chains below, sequenced in a study of control samples from healthy donors and cancer patients. The method was immunoSEQ multiplex PCR; TCRdb's version includes in-frame clones alone and lacks a portion of them. The sample lists approximately 160,000 clones; 92% were seen once. The sequencing sample was made of blood. The receptors derive from a woman in her 30s in good health.

The chain uses TRBV6-5 and TRBJ2-2; no definite D call. This CDR3 region has 13 residues. From germline, CDR1 is MNHEY and CDR2 SVGAGI. Between the trimmed V and J ends, which lost 4 bases and 7 bases, there was a span of 10 bases. This chain's CDR3 is CASSFSSGGELFF. The CDR3, as DNA: TGTGCCAGCAGTTTTTCGTCCGGCGGGGAGCTGTTTTTT.

This chain connects TRBV7-9 to TRBJ2-5, with a weak D call TRBD2 (5 bases). Trimming took 3 bases from V and 3 from J, leaving 8 bases between them. This CDR3 is built from 13 residues. Looked up from germline, CDR1 is SEHNR and CDR2 is FQNEAQ (reference sequence). The chain's CDR3 is CASSLAAEETQYF. CDR3 nucleotides: TGTGCCAGCAGCTTGGCAGCGGAAGAGACCCAGTACTTC. Full variable domain (remainder filled in from reference TRBV7-9 and TRBJ2-5): DTGVSQNPRHKITKRGQNVTFRCDPISEHNRLYWYRQTLGQGPEFLTYFQNEAQLEKSRLLSDRFSAERPKGSFSTLEIQRTEQGDSAMYLCASSLAAEETQYFGPGTRLLVL.

The J gene is TRBJ1-1, the V gene TRBV5-1; possibly TRBD1 for D (5 bases). Germline V gene sequence: CDR1 SGHRS, CDR2 YFSETQ. This CDR3 spans 18 amino acids. V dropped 0 bases and J dropped 1 base, with 19 bases sitting between them. The CDR3 is CASSLGGTGYSGNTEAFF. The DNA for the CDR3 is TGCGCCAGCAGCTTGGGGGGCACCGGCTACAGTGGGAACACTGAAGCTTTCTTT.

This sequence joins TRBV2 and TRBJ1-1; TRBD1 might be the D (5 bases). The CDR3 runs 13 residues. V was shortened by 8 bases and J by 3 bases, with 13 bases between the two germline ends. Germline assignment: CDR1 SNHLY and CDR2 FYNNEI. The CDR3 coding sequence is TGTGCCAGCGGAGGGACGTTTTACACTGAAGCTTTCTTT. It yields the protein CASGGTFYTEAFF.